The rows below give T cell receptor beta chains drawn from one sample of a study of blood T cell repertoires in COVID-19. This table comes from immunoSEQ multiplex PCR, and its TCRdb copy is limited to in-frame clones, with some not included. The repertoire consists of about 140,000 clones, with less than 80% occurring once and the leading ten covering 3.5% to 4.5%. The sequenced material came from peripheral blood. The receptor set was obtained from a man in his fifties or sixties with acute or convalescent COVID-19. CDR3s include the opening cysteine and the closing phenylalanine or tryptophan. D genes are given only for firm matches. The size entry is marked missing in some rows and otherwise reads once, few, many or a size class.

CDR3: CASSPGRAGEQYF
DNA: TGTGCCAGCAGCCCTGGGAGGGCTGGCGAGCAGTACTTC
J: TRBJ2-7
D: TRBD2
V: TRBV3-1/TRBV3-2
size: .

CDR3: CATSGQGQNEQYF
DNA: TGTGCCACCAGTGGACAGGGACAAAACGAGCAGTACTTC
J: TRBJ2-7
D: TRBD1
V: TRBV15
size: .

CDR3: CASTRAGSSYNEQFF
DNA: TGCGCCAGCACACGAGCGGGAAGCTCCTACAATGAGCAGTTCTTC
J: TRBJ2-1
D: TRBD2
V: TRBV5-1
size: once

CDR3: CSASALYGNQPQHF
DNA: TGCAGTGCTAGTGCTTTGTACGGTAATCAGCCCCAGCATTTT
J: TRBJ1-5
D: .
V: TRBV20-1
size: .

CDR3: CASSATGDGYTF
DNA: TGTGCCAGCTCGGCAACAGGGGATGGCTACACCTTC
J: TRBJ1-2
D: TRBD1
V: TRBV18
size: .

CDR3: CASSFVPSSGNTIYF
DNA: TGTGCCAGCAGCTTTGTGCCCAGCTCTGGAAACACCATATATTTT
J: TRBJ1-3
D: .
V: TRBV7-2
size: .

CDR3: CASRPTGQGPSNEQFF
DNA: TGTGCCAGCAGGCCGACGGGACAGGGTCCTTCCAATGAGCAGTTCTTC
J: TRBJ2-1
D: TRBD1
V: TRBV25-1
size: .

CDR3: CASSLWSGTSGTGELFF
DNA: TGTGCCAGCAGTTTATGGTCCGGGACTAGCGGGACCGGGGAGCTGTTTTTT
J: TRBJ2-2
D: TRBD2
V: TRBV27
size: many

CDR3: CASSLGQGYEQYF
DNA: TGTGCCAGCAGCCTAGGACAGGGCTACGAGCAGTACTTC
J: TRBJ2-7
D: TRBD1
V: TRBV3-1/TRBV3-2
size: .

CDR3: CAITGDRSNGYTF
DNA: TGTGCCATCACAGGGGACAGGTCCAATGGCTACACCTTC
J: TRBJ1-2
D: TRBD1
V: TRBV10-3
size: .

CDR3: CASSPTTGVDYGYTF
DNA: TGTGCCAGCAGCCCAACGACAGGGGTTGACTATGGCTACACCTTC
J: TRBJ1-2
D: TRBD1
V: TRBV4-2
size: .

CDR3: CASSLGADRVDYEQYF
DNA: TGTGCCAGCAGCTTGGGGGCGGACAGGGTGGACTACGAGCAGTACTTC
J: TRBJ2-7
D: TRBD1
V: TRBV5-6
size: .

CDR3: CASSQQSGIQETQYF
DNA: TGTGCCAGCAGCCAACAAAGCGGGATCCAAGAGACCCAGTACTTC
J: TRBJ2-5
D: TRBD2
V: TRBV3-1/TRBV3-2
size: .

CDR3: CASSQLTSHEKLFF
DNA: TGTGCCAGTAGTCAATTGACAAGTCATGAAAAACTGTTTTTT
J: TRBJ1-4
D: .
V: TRBV19
size: .

CDR3: CASSLATATGELFF
DNA: TGCGCCAGCAGCTTGGCGACAGCAACCGGGGAGCTGTTTTTT
J: TRBJ2-2
D: .
V: TRBV5-1
size: .

CDR3: CASSFGQGWNTEAFF
DNA: TGTGCCAGCAGCTTTGGACAGGGGTGGAACACTGAAGCTTTCTTT
J: TRBJ1-1
D: TRBD1
V: TRBV7-2
size: .

CDR3: CASSPTSGASTDTQYF
DNA: TGTGCCAGCAGCCCCACTAGCGGAGCTAGCACAGATACGCAGTATTTT
J: TRBJ2-3
D: TRBD2
V: TRBV3-1/TRBV3-2
size: .

CDR3: CASTPSGGARGYTF
DNA: TGTGCCAGCACGCCGTCAGGGGGCGCGCGGGGCTACACCTTC
J: TRBJ1-2
D: TRBD1
V: TRBV2
size: .

CDR3: CASNSGTMNTEAFF
DNA: TGTGCCAGTAACTCGGGAACAATGAACACTGAAGCTTTCTTT
J: TRBJ1-1
D: .
V: TRBV19
size: many

CDR3: CASTQAGTRGNEQYF
DNA: TGTGCCAGCACCCAAGCCGGGACCCGGGGGAACGAGCAGTACTTC
J: TRBJ2-7
D: .
V: TRBV6-5
size: .

CDR3: CASATSGRDTQYF
DNA: TGTGCCAGCGCTACTAGCGGGAGGGATACGCAGTATTTT
J: TRBJ2-3
D: TRBD2
V: TRBV12-3/TRBV12-4
size: .

CDR3: CASSPGRYEQYF
DNA: TGTGCCAGCAGCCCTGGGCGTTACGAGCAGTACTTC
J: TRBJ2-7
D: .
V: TRBV7-9
size: .

CDR3: CASSLGAKYEQFF
DNA: TGTGCCAGCAGCTTGGGGGCCAAATATGAGCAGTTCTTC
J: TRBJ2-1
D: .
V: TRBV5-4
size: few

CDR3: CASSPGRGALNNEQFF
DNA: TGTGCCAGCAGTCCCGGCCGGGGGGCCCTCAACAATGAGCAGTTCTTC
J: TRBJ2-1
D: .
V: TRBV7-9
size: .

CDR3: CASSKEGAGQPQHF
DNA: TGTGCCAGCAGCAAAGAGGGGGCAGGTCAGCCCCAGCATTTT
J: TRBJ1-5
D: .
V: TRBV21-1
size: few

CDR3: CSVDRAPNTEAFF
DNA: TGCAGCGTTGACAGGGCCCCGAACACTGAAGCTTTCTTT
J: TRBJ1-1
D: .
V: TRBV29-1
size: .

CDR3: CASSYWTSGRTYEQYF
DNA: TGTGCCAGCAGTTACTGGACTAGCGGGAGAACGTACGAGCAGTACTTC
J: TRBJ2-7
D: TRBD2
V: TRBV6-2/TRBV6-3
size: .

CDR3: CASSYSKVPGEKLFF
DNA: TGTGCCAGCAGTTACTCGAAAGTCCCGGGGGAAAAACTGTTTTTT
J: TRBJ1-4
D: .
V: TRBV6-5
size: .

CDR3: CASSLTTSTAYGYTF
DNA: TGTGCCAGCAGTTTGACTACTTCGACGGCTTATGGCTACACCTTC
J: TRBJ1-2
D: .
V: TRBV27
size: few

CDR3: CASSASSGQGYNEQFF
DNA: TGTGCCAGCAGCGCCTCCTCGGGACAGGGATACAATGAGCAGTTCTTC
J: TRBJ2-1
D: TRBD1
V: TRBV9
size: .

CDR3: CASNRETSNQPQHF
DNA: TGTGCCAGCAATAGGGAGACAAGCAATCAGCCCCAGCATTTT
J: TRBJ1-5
D: .
V: TRBV2
size: .

CDR3: CASRLGGAGANVLTF
DNA: TGTGCCAGCAGGCTCGGGGGGGCGGGGGCCAACGTCCTGACTTTC
J: TRBJ2-6
D: TRBD2
V: TRBV27
size: .

CDR3: CASSLPRGSMNTEAFF
DNA: TGTGCCAGCAGTTTACCCCGGGGGTCCATGAACACTGAAGCTTTCTTT
J: TRBJ1-1
D: .
V: TRBV28
size: .

CDR3: CASSLAETGASRYGYTF
DNA: TGTGCCAGCAGCTTGGCCGAGACAGGGGCCTCCCGCTATGGCTACACCTTC
J: TRBJ1-2
D: TRBD1
V: TRBV5-4
size: .

CDR3: CASSASRLAGLTGELFF
DNA: TGTGCCAGCAGCGCTTCGAGACTAGCGGGACTCACCGGGGAGCTGTTTTTT
J: TRBJ2-2
D: TRBD2
V: TRBV9
size: .

CDR3: CASSLRRPGQGLNTGELFF
DNA: TGTGCCAGCAGTCTACGACGGCCGGGACAGGGATTGAACACCGGGGAGCTGTTTTTT
J: TRBJ2-2
D: TRBD1
V: TRBV28
size: .

CDR3: CSVVARGANTGELFF
DNA: TGCAGCGTTGTAGCCCGCGGAGCGAACACCGGGGAGCTGTTTTTT
J: TRBJ2-2
D: .
V: TRBV29-1
size: .

CDR3: CASNQAGSLGEQFF
DNA: TGTGCCAGCAACCAAGCGGGTAGCTTAGGTGAGCAGTTCTTC
J: TRBJ2-1
D: .
V: TRBV7-9
size: .

CDR3: CASNLGGAVNTEAFF
DNA: TGTGCCAGCAATCTCGGAGGGGCCGTGAACACTGAAGCTTTCTTT
J: TRBJ1-1
D: .
V: TRBV28
size: few

CDR3: CASSQTGFIKQYF
DNA: TGTGCCAGCAGCCAGACAGGGTTCATCAAGCAGTACTTC
J: TRBJ2-7
D: TRBD1
V: TRBV12-3/TRBV12-4
size: .

CDR3: CASSSVSTDTQYF
DNA: TGTGCCAGTAGTAGCGTCAGCACAGATACGCAGTATTTT
J: TRBJ2-3
D: .
V: TRBV19
size: .

CDR3: CASSAQGSTEAFF
DNA: TGCGCCAGCAGTGCGCAGGGCTCGACTGAAGCTTTCTTT
J: TRBJ1-1
D: .
V: TRBV10-2
size: .

CDR3: CASSPTPSGSGYNEQFF
DNA: TGCGCCAGCAGCCCGACCCCCAGCGGGAGTGGGTACAATGAGCAGTTCTTC
J: TRBJ2-1
D: TRBD2
V: TRBV5-1
size: .

CDR3: CASATGNEQFF
DNA: TGCGCCAGCGCTACCGGCAATGAGCAGTTCTTC
J: TRBJ2-1
D: .
V: TRBV5-1
size: few

CDR3: CASSQALAGNNEQFF
DNA: TGTGCCAGCAGCCAAGCACTAGCGGGGAACAATGAGCAGTTCTTC
J: TRBJ2-1
D: TRBD2
V: TRBV3-1/TRBV3-2
size: few

CDR3: CASSDEGVIGNTIYF
DNA: TGTGCCAGCAGCGACGAGGGGGTTATTGGAAACACCATATATTTT
J: TRBJ1-3
D: .
V: TRBV9
size: .

CDR3: CASSREGSYEQYF
DNA: TGTGCCTCAAGCCGGGAGGGCTCCTACGAGCAGTACTTC
J: TRBJ2-7
D: TRBD2
V: TRBV30
size: .

CDR3: CASNPGWQETQYF
DNA: TGTGCCAGCAACCCGGGTTGGCAAGAGACCCAGTACTTC
J: TRBJ2-5
D: .
V: TRBV6-5
size: .

CDR3: CASSSYEKLFF
DNA: TGTGCCAGCAGTTCGTATGAAAAACTGTTTTTT
J: TRBJ1-4
D: .
V: TRBV28
size: .

CDR3: CASSLLGRPNYGYTF
DNA: TGTGCCAGCAGTTTATTGGGGAGGCCGAACTATGGCTACACCTTC
J: TRBJ1-2
D: .
V: TRBV28
size: .

CDR3: CASSLHVRGASRGNTGELFF
DNA: TGCGCCAGCAGCTTGCACGTACGGGGGGCCTCGCGGGGCAACACCGGGGAGCTGTTTTTT
J: TRBJ2-2
D: .
V: TRBV5-1
size: .

CDR3: CASSFPTTPVGGEQFF
DNA: TGTGCCAGCAGTTTCCCAACTACCCCCGTCGGAGGTGAGCAGTTCTTC
J: TRBJ2-1
D: .
V: TRBV28
size: .